A selection of T cell receptor beta chains follows, all from one sample in a study of Ad26.COV2.S vaccination and SARS-CoV-2 variants. Libraries were prepared by immunoSEQ multiplex PCR; TCRdb keeps only in-frame clonotypes and omits some of them. This table holds approximately 360,000 clones, roughly 80% found once. This specimen was peripheral blood, taken in a trial of Ad26.COV2.S vaccine versus placebo. The receptors stem from a person between 18 and 59 years old who received the Ad26.COV2.S COVID-19 vaccine or a placebo. Each CDR3 is given with its conserved first and last residue. Each record gives: clone size, D gene, J gene, V gene, CDR3 DNA, CDR3 protein. The D gene is left open where the match is weak. Clone size, where shown, is once, few, many, or a class for clones that have expanded.

size: -; D: -; J: TRBJ1-4; V: TRBV11-2; DNA: TGTGCCAGCAGCTTAACTACAGGGCCGGCTAATGAAAAACTGTTTTTT; CDR3: CASSLTTGPANEKLFF
size: -; D: -; J: TRBJ2-7; V: TRBV7-6; DNA: TGTGCCAGCAGCTTAGAGGTGGGGGCCCACTACGAGCAGTACTTC; CDR3: CASSLEVGAHYEQYF
size: -; D: -; J: TRBJ2-1; V: TRBV3-1/TRBV3-2; DNA: TGTGCCAGCAGCCAAGATCGGGGAAGAGTGCAGTTCTTC; CDR3: CASSQDRGRVQFF
size: -; D: TRBD2; J: TRBJ2-1; V: TRBV5-1; DNA: TGCGCCAGTAATAGCGGGAGCTCCTACAATGAGCAGTTCTTC; CDR3: CASNSGSSYNEQFF
size: -; D: TRBD1; J: TRBJ2-3; V: TRBV3-1/TRBV3-2; DNA: TGTGCCAGCAGCCGACAGGGACGCACAGATACGCAGTATTTT; CDR3: CASSRQGRTDTQYF
size: once; D: -; J: TRBJ1-2; V: TRBV7-9; DNA: TGTGCCAGCAGCTTACTGGGTCTTAACTATGGCTACACCTTC; CDR3: CASSLLGLNYGYTF
size: -; D: TRBD2; J: TRBJ2-2; V: TRBV5-1; DNA: TGCGCCAGCAGCTTTGGAGCGGGAGGGAACACCGGGGAGCTGTTTTTT; CDR3: CASSFGAGGNTGELFF
size: once; D: -; J: TRBJ1-2; V: TRBV2; DNA: TGTGCCAGCAGTCGGGTCCGTGGGTATGGCTACACCTTC; CDR3: CASSRVRGYGYTF
size: few; D: -; J: TRBJ1-1; V: TRBV6-6; DNA: TGTGCCAGCAGCCATACAGAGAACACTGAAGCTTTCTTT; CDR3: CASSHTENTEAFF
size: -; D: -; J: TRBJ1-6; V: TRBV30; DNA: TGTGCCTGGAGTACCGGGAGCTCCTATAATTCACCCCTCCACTTT; CDR3: CAWSTGSSYNSPLHF
size: -; D: TRBD1; J: TRBJ1-6; V: TRBV4-3; DNA: TGCGCCAGCAGCCAGCTCTCCGGGACAGACTATAATTCACCCCTCCACTTT; CDR3: CASSQLSGTDYNSPLHF
size: -; D: TRBD2; J: TRBJ2-5; V: TRBV6-5; DNA: TGTGCCAGCAAGTTGGGACTAGCGGTGTTGCATACCCAGTACTTC; CDR3: CASKLGLAVLHTQYF
size: -; D: TRBD1; J: TRBJ1-4; V: TRBV15; DNA: TGTGCCACCAGCAGAGATGGGACAGGGAATGAAAAACTGTTTTTT; CDR3: CATSRDGTGNEKLFF
size: few; D: TRBD1; J: TRBJ2-7; V: TRBV4-3; DNA: TGCGCCAGCAGCCAAGAGCCCAGGACAGGGATCTCCGAGCAGTACTTC; CDR3: CASSQEPRTGISEQYF
size: -; D: -; J: TRBJ2-1; V: TRBV20-1; DNA: TGCAGTGCTAGTAAGGTTGACGGGTACTCCTACAATGAGCAGTTCTTC; CDR3: CSASKVDGYSYNEQFF
size: -; D: -; J: TRBJ2-7; V: TRBV5-4; DNA: TGTGCCAGCGCCCCGGTTGACAGGCTCCACGAGCAGTACTTC; CDR3: CASAPVDRLHEQYF
size: -; D: -; J: TRBJ2-4; V: TRBV19; DNA: TGTGCCAGTAGTGCGACCGACACGATTTACATTCAGTACTTC; CDR3: CASSATDTIYIQYF
size: -; D: -; J: TRBJ1-5; V: TRBV6-6; DNA: TGTGCCAGCAGTTACCGCGGAGATCAGCCCCAGCATTTT; CDR3: CASSYRGDQPQHF
size: once; D: -; J: TRBJ1-1; V: TRBV2; DNA: TGTGCCAGCAGTGAAGTTACTAGGGGGACTGAAGCTTTCTTT; CDR3: CASSEVTRGTEAFF
size: -; D: -; J: TRBJ1-4; V: TRBV7-9; DNA: TGTGCCAGCAGCTTAAGTACAGGCAAACTGTTTTTT; CDR3: CASSLSTGKLFF
size: -; D: -; J: TRBJ1-1; V: TRBV5-1; DNA: TGCGCCAGCAGCTGGGGAAAGGACACTGAAGCTTTCTTT; CDR3: CASSWGKDTEAFF
size: -; D: TRBD1; J: TRBJ1-1; V: TRBV9; DNA: TGTGCCAGCGGGCAAGGTCAGGGGGCAGATGAAGCTTTCTTT; CDR3: CASGQGQGADEAFF
size: -; D: TRBD1; J: TRBJ1-2; V: TRBV7-9; DNA: TGTGCCAGCAGCTTAGACAGGGGGGGATATGGCTACACCTTC; CDR3: CASSLDRGGYGYTF
size: -; D: -; J: TRBJ2-7; V: TRBV4-1; DNA: TGCGCCAGCAGCCAAGATGTAGGGAGGCGGTACGAGCAGTACTTC; CDR3: CASSQDVGRRYEQYF
size: -; D: TRBD1; J: TRBJ1-4; V: TRBV5-5; DNA: TGTGCCAGCAGTTCCGCCCCGGGACAGGGGTCGGTTGGGGAAAAACTGTTTTTT; CDR3: CASSSAPGQGSVGEKLFF
size: -; D: -; J: TRBJ1-4; V: TRBV7-9; DNA: TGTGCCAGCAGCCTCCGGGGAAGACAGGACGAAAAACTGTTTTTT; CDR3: CASSLRGRQDEKLFF
size: -; D: -; J: TRBJ2-2; V: TRBV12-3/TRBV12-4; DNA: TGTGCCAGCACTTATAGGGGGGAGCTGTTTTTT; CDR3: CASTYRGELFF
size: once; D: -; J: TRBJ1-4; V: TRBV6-5; DNA: TGTGCCAGCAGTTACTCGTCAGGATCTAATGAAAAACTGTTTTTT; CDR3: CASSYSSGSNEKLFF
size: -; D: -; J: TRBJ2-5; V: TRBV5-6; DNA: TGTGCCAGCAGCTTAACAGCCGAAGAGACCCAGTACTTC; CDR3: CASSLTAEETQYF
size: -; D: TRBD1; J: TRBJ2-3; V: TRBV6-6; DNA: TGTGCCAGCAGTTACGACAGGGGGCGGACAGATACGCAGTATTTT; CDR3: CASSYDRGRTDTQYF
size: -; D: TRBD2; J: TRBJ2-5; V: TRBV7-6; DNA: TGTGCCAGCAGCTCGTGGGGAGGGCTAGCGGGGGAAGAGACCCAGTACTTC; CDR3: CASSSWGGLAGEETQYF
size: -; D: TRBD1; J: TRBJ1-2; V: TRBV12-3/TRBV12-4; DNA: TGTGCCAGCAGAACCGGGACAGGATATGGCTACACCTTC; CDR3: CASRTGTGYGYTF
size: few; D: -; J: TRBJ1-1; V: TRBV18; DNA: TGTGCCAGCTCACCACGCCGAACTGAAGCTTTCTTT; CDR3: CASSPRRTEAFF
size: -; D: -; J: TRBJ1-2; V: TRBV5-6; DNA: TGTGCCAGCAGCTTTGATGGTGGCTACACCTTC; CDR3: CASSFDGGYTF
size: -; D: -; J: TRBJ2-1; V: TRBV5-1; DNA: TGCGCCAGCCGCGGGCCCTACAATGAGCAGTTCTTC; CDR3: CASRGPYNEQFF
size: -; D: -; J: TRBJ1-6; V: TRBV28; DNA: TGTGCCAGCAGTTGGAGCCCGGGACTGGAAGTCTCCTATAATTCACCCCTCCACTTT; CDR3: CASSWSPGLEVSYNSPLHF
size: -; D: -; J: TRBJ2-1; V: TRBV5-1; DNA: TGCGCCAGCAGCTGGGGCGGGAATAGCAATGAGCAGTTCTTC; CDR3: CASSWGGNSNEQFF
size: once; D: -; J: TRBJ2-1; V: TRBV5-1; DNA: TGCGCCAGCAGCTTCCCGGGTGGCGAGCAGTTCTTC; CDR3: CASSFPGGEQFF
size: once; D: -; J: TRBJ2-2; V: TRBV27; DNA: TGTGCCAGCAGTTTACCCCCGGGAGAGGGTGACGGGGAGCTGTTTTTT; CDR3: CASSLPPGEGDGELFF
size: -; D: TRBD2; J: TRBJ2-1; V: TRBV4-1; DNA: TGCGCCAGCAGCCAAGGTCAAGCGGGGGGGCCTCACAATGAGCAGTTCTTC; CDR3: CASSQGQAGGPHNEQFF
size: once; D: -; J: TRBJ2-1; V: TRBV18; DNA: TGTGCCAGCTCACCGGCGCGGCGCCAGAGCTCCTACAATGAGCAGTTCTTC; CDR3: CASSPARRQSSYNEQFF
size: -; D: -; J: TRBJ1-2; V: TRBV4-1; DNA: TGCGCCAGCAGCCAAGATAAGATAGGGAACGGCTACACCTTC; CDR3: CASSQDKIGNGYTF
size: -; D: -; J: TRBJ1-5; V: TRBV7-8; DNA: TGTGCCAGCAGCTTATCGATGGGAGGGAGTTGGCGGAGTCAGCCCCAGCATTTT; CDR3: CASSLSMGGSWRSQPQHF
size: few; D: TRBD1; J: TRBJ1-3; V: TRBV5-1; DNA: TGCGCCAGCAGCCGCTGGGACAGAAGGCCTGGAAACACCATATATTTT; CDR3: CASSRWDRRPGNTIYF
size: once; D: -; J: TRBJ1-2; V: TRBV6-5; DNA: TGTGCCAGCCGAGGGCTTCCGGGATACTCCGGTGGCTACACCTTC; CDR3: CASRGLPGYSGGYTF
size: many; D: -; J: TRBJ2-7; V: TRBV5-4; DNA: TGTGCCAGCAGCTTGGGCGGCCCCCGCGACTCCTACGAGCAGTACTTC; CDR3: CASSLGGPRDSYEQYF
size: -; D: -; J: TRBJ2-1; V: TRBV7-9; DNA: TGTGCCAGCAGCCGGGGGAGCTCCTACAATGAGCAGTTCTTC; CDR3: CASSRGSSYNEQFF
size: -; D: -; J: TRBJ1-1; V: TRBV6-6; DNA: TGTGCCAGCAGGCCCCGGGACGGCACTGAAGCTTTCTTT; CDR3: CASRPRDGTEAFF